Presented here are 11 T cell receptor beta chains from one specimen sequenced in a study of shared clonotypes between healthy human individuals. Clones were read by immunoSEQ multiplex PCR, and TCRdb kept only the in-frame ones, dropping some. The profile shows 530,000 or so clones, over 60% of them singletons. Material: PBMCs. All receptors derive from a woman between 35 and 50 years old in good health. Some clones in this sample may be carry-over from other donors' samples.

As to this clone: This may be a read error: a much more frequent sequence differs by one nucleotide. The identical CDR3 is also encoded by other nucleotide sequences in the sample. The J gene is TRBJ1-2, the V gene TRBV5-1; D might be TRBD1 (6 bases). The CDR3 runs 13 residues. V lost 2 bases, J lost 2 bases, and 7 bases lay in between. Germline V lookup: CDR1 SGHRS, CDR2 YFSETQ. CDR3 residues: CASSFQGNYGYTF. In nucleotides, the CDR3 is TGCGCCAGCAGCTTCCAGGGGAACTATGGCTACACCTTC.

The J gene is TRBJ2-7, the V gene TRBV5-1; D is ambiguous. CDR3 length equals 10 residues. Germline V gives CDR1 SGHRS, CDR2 YFSETQ. V lost 5 bases to trimming and J lost 5 bases, with 5 bases between them. The DNA for the CDR3 is TGCGCCAGCAGTAGGGACGAGCAGTACTTC. It translates to CASSRDEQYF. Supplemented by reference TRBV5-1 and TRBJ2-7, the full variable domain reads KAGVTQTPRYLIKTRGQQVTLSCSPISGHRSVSWYQQTPGQGLQFLFEYFSETQRNKGNFPGRFSGRQFSNSRSEMNVSTLELGDSALYLCASSRDEQYFGPGTRLTVT.

The chain joins TRBV5-1 to TRBJ2-3; D may be TRBD2 (6 bases). CDR1 SGHRS and CDR2 YFSETQ come from the germline V gene. There are 14 residues in the CDR3. V was cut by 0 bases and J by 8 bases, with 13 bases left in between. The CDR3 spells CASSLGLVAGTQYF. In DNA, the CDR3 is TGCGCCAGCAGCTTGGGACTAGTCGCCGGTACGCAGTATTTT.

This clone was counted at least ten times. The chain links TRBV15 to TRBJ1-5; D not certain. The CDR3 loop spans 13 amino acids. Per germline, CDR1 LNHNV and CDR2 YYDKDF (reference sequence). Deletions cut 6 bases from V and 6 bases from J, with 12 bases between. The CDR3 DNA reads TGTGCCACCAGGGGCAGTTCCACTCAGCCCCAGCATTTT. It is translated as CATRGSSTQPQHF.

J is TRBJ2-1 and V is TRBV28; D may be TRBD2 (6 bases). The CDR3 has 15 residues. Per germline, CDR1 MDHEN and CDR2 SYDVKM. V dropped 2 bases and J dropped 1 base, with 9 bases sitting between them. The CDR3 is CASSLVGRSYNEQFF. The CDR3 nucleotides read TGTGCCAGCAGTTTAGTCGGGAGATCCTACAATGAGCAGTTCTTC. Combining the CDR3 with reference TRBV28 and TRBJ2-1 gives the whole variable domain DVKVTQSSRYLVKRTGEKVFLECVQDMDHENMFWYRQDPGLGLRLIYFSYDVKMKEKGDIPEGYSVSREKKERFSLILESASTNQTSMYLCASSLVGRSYNEQFFGPGTRLTVL.

The rearrangement links TRBV4-3 to TRBJ2-2, with 7 positions matching TRBD1. The CDR3 runs 16 residues. Germline V CDR1 and CDR2: LGHNA, YSLEER. The ends lost 3 bases at V and 2 bases at J; junction bases unmatched: 6. DNA for the CDR3: TGCGCCAGCAGCCAGCAGACAGGGTACAACACCGGGGAGCTGTTTTTT. Translation gives CASSQQTGYNTGELFF.

V gene TRBV6-1 combines with J gene TRBJ1-5; 11 positions agree with TRBD1. The CDR3 is made up of 15 amino acids. The J segment lost 7 bases and the V segment lost 6 bases, leaving 8 bases of the junction unmatched. Germline V gene sequence: CDR1 MNHNS, CDR2 SASEGT. The CDR3 loop is CASRRGQGVEQPQHF. CDR3 bases: TGTGCCAGCAGGCGGGGACAGGGGGTCGAACAGCCCCAGCATTTT.

The chain joins TRBV7-9 to TRBJ2-3; TRBD1 might be the D (5 bases). CDR1 and CDR2 from the germline V gene are SEHNR and FQNEAQ (reference sequence). With 2 bases removed from V and 3 bases from J, the gap between germline ends came to 9 bases. The CDR3 covers 14 residues. The CDR3 bases are TGTGCCAGCAGCTTAAATCAGGGAACAGATACGCAGTATTTT. This encodes CASSLNQGTDTQYF. The full variable domain, its missing parts supplied by reference TRBV7-9 and TRBJ2-3, is DTGVSQNPRHKITKRGQNVTFRCDPISEHNRLYWYRQTLGQGPEFLTYFQNEAQLEKSRLLSDRFSAERPKGSFSTLEIQRTEQGDSAMYLCASSLNQGTDTQYFGPGTRLTVL.

This chain connects TRBV28 to TRBJ1-3; the D is unclear. The V and J ends lost 6 bases and 2 bases respectively, with 8 bases between them. CDR3 length: 13 amino acids. CDR1 MDHEN and CDR2 SYDVKM come from the germline V gene. CDR3 nucleotides: TGTGCCAGCAGGTTTGGGGCTGGAAACACCATATATTTT. Protein: CASRFGAGNTIYF.

This clone was found a few times. This same CDR3 is encoded by further DNA sequences in the sample. The DNA of the CDR3 is TGTGCCAGCAGCTTAACCGGAGGCTACGAGCAGTACTTC. Translating it yields CASSLTGGYEQYF. The genes are TRBV7-3 and TRBJ2-7, with D perhaps matching TRBD2 (5 bases). V was pared by 0 bases and J by 3 bases, with 6 bases between. CDR1 SGHTA and CDR2 FQGTGA come from the germline V gene. This CDR3 comprises 13 residues.

This sequence joins TRBV4-2 and TRBJ2-3; unclear D gene. The V gene lost 3 bases and the J gene lost 0 bases, with 10 bases spanning the gap. This CDR3 spans 15 amino acids. Per germline, CDR1 LGHNA and CDR2 YNFKEQ. CDR3 protein: CASSQQETSTDTQYF. The DNA for the CDR3 is TGTGCCAGCAGCCAGCAAGAGACTAGCACAGATACGCAGTATTTT.